The clone carrying this T cell receptor beta chain has just a few counts. The junction differs from germline at one of its ends, possibly a read error. The sample is drawn from a study of T-cell memory formation after mild COVID-19. Using its own MiXCR run on the 5' RACE reads, TCRdb lists one record per CDR3 protein. The table includes hundreds of thousands of distinct CDR3 sequences, about 20% detected once. The sequenced sample was PBMCs or a T cell subset sorted from them (not recorded which). The receptor's source is an adult woman who had mild COVID-19 (a few samples of this study predate the infection). Cell type and time point are not known.

This CDR3 reads CASSPSRSLAGASF. CDR3 DNA sequence: TGTGCCAGCAGTCCTAGCCGGTCTCTAGCGGGCGCTTCTTTC. The rearrangement uses TRBV12-3 or TRBV12-4 and TRBJ2-7; 8 positions agree with TRBD2. The CDR3 is 14 residues long.